This passage covers 31 T cell receptor beta chains from one sample sequenced in a study of regulatory T cells in long-lasting Graves disease. Noted time point: persistent/refractory GD, antithyroid drugs over 5 years with positive TRAb. PBMCs provided the RNA from which the TCR library was made. Arm-PCR with iRepertoire HTBI primers amplified the CDR3 regions for these TCR beta libraries. Using its own MiXCR run on the multiplex PCR reads, TCRdb lists one record per CDR3 protein. The table lists 400,000 to 500,000 distinct CDR3 sequences, 21% of them singletons. Specimen: peripheral blood mononuclear cells (PBMCs), collected when the disease was refractory, from a patient treated with antithyroid drugs. The receptors stem from a female donor with Graves disease.

At least ten counts were recorded for this clonotype. J is TRBJ1-5 and V is TRBV24-1, with 7 positions matching TRBD1. Germline V gives CDR1 KGHDR, CDR2 SFDVKD. With 4 bases clipped from V and 6 bases from J, the junction kept 11 bases outside the gene matches. CDR3 length equals 16 residues. Written as DNA, the CDR3 is TGTGCCACCAGTGACGCCAGGACAGGCGGCTTTCAGCCCCAGCATTTT. Protein: CATSDARTGGFQPQHF.

There are many counts of this clonotype. This sequence joins TRBV13 and TRBJ2-7; D could derive from TRBD1 or TRBD2 (5 bases each). This CDR3 region has 11 residues. The V gene's germline CDR1 is PRHDT and CDR2 FYEKMQ (reference sequence). Trimming took 8 bases from V and 3 from J, leaving 8 bases between them. The CDR3 DNA follows: TGTGCCAGCGGGACGGGCTACGAGCAGTACTTC. It codes for CASGTGYEQYF.

The chain combines TRBV20-1 with TRBJ2-2; D is ambiguous. From germline, CDR1 is DFQATT and CDR2 SNEGSKA (reference sequence). The V gene lost 4 bases and the J gene lost 1 base, with 4 bases spanning the gap. The CDR3 runs to 12 residues. The CDR3 region is CSANWNTGELFF. The CDR3 DNA reads as TGCAGTGCTAACTGGAACACCGGGGAGCTGTTTTTT.

This clonotype was counted ten times or more. The chain couples TRBV5-1 to TRBJ1-2; D remains ambiguous. CDR3 length equals 12 residues. The germline V gene encodes CDR1 SGHRS and CDR2 YFSETQ. Trimming cost V 2 bases and J 8 bases, with 10 bases left between them. The chain's CDR3 is CASSLGEDGYTF. The CDR3 bases are TGCGCCAGCAGCTTAGGAGAGGACGGCTACACCTTC.

About this clonotype itself: A much larger clone lies one base from this, so it may be a read error. This rearrangement joins TRBV2 to TRBJ2-2; TRBD2 might be the D (5 bases). Germline V gene lookup returns CDR1 SNHLY and CDR2 FYNNEI. The CDR3 is 13 residues long. The CDR3, as DNA: TGTGCCAGCAACCGGGCCCAATCCGGGGAGCTGTCTTTT. Amino acid sequence: CASNRAQSGELSF.

This clonotype was seen repeatedly, ten times or more. The chain links TRBV27 to TRBJ2-4; possible D gene TRBD1, 5 bases. The CDR3 has 13 residues. CDR1 is MNHEY and CDR2 is SMNVEV in the germline V gene (reference sequence). Trimming took off 8 bases at V and 7 bases at J, with 15 bases between the two ends. CDR3 bases: TGTGCCAGCCGGTTGTGGGGCGGCAACATTCAGTACTTC. It specifies CASRLWGGNIQYF.

This clonotype came up many times. The rearrangement joins TRBV6-5 to TRBJ1-2; D is perhaps TRBD1 (5 bases). CDR3 length: 13 residues. The V end was cut by 2 bases, the J end by 9 bases, with 13 bases between. Germline lookup yields CDR1 MNHEY and CDR2 SVGAGI. The CDR3 loop reads CASSYGGEKSYTF. CDR3 nucleotides: TGTGCCAGCAGTTACGGGGGGGAGAAGAGCTACACCTTC.

This clonotype was counted between two and nine times. CDR3 region: CSAKPGTGTSYEQYF. As DNA, the CDR3 is TGCAGTGCTAAACCCGGGACAGGGACATCCTACGAGCAGTACTTC. V usage is TRBV20-1 and J usage is TRBJ2-7; 9 bases match TRBD1. Germline V gene lookup returns CDR1 DFQATT and CDR2 SNEGSKA (reference sequence). The V segment lost 4 bases and the J segment 1 base; nucleotides outside the gene matches: 8. There are 15 residues in the CDR3.

As for this clonotype: A read error is possible here, since a much larger clone lies one base away. The J gene is TRBJ1-2, the V gene TRBV6-5; D is possibly TRBD1 (6 bases). This CDR3 contains 13 residues. Germline lookup yields CDR1 MNHEY and CDR2 SVGAGI. The CDR3 reads CAGSYQGSYGYTF. The DNA for the CDR3 is TGTGCCGGCAGTTACCAGGGGAGCTATGGCTACACCTTC.

The table lists this clonotype with a few counts. This chain links TRBV6-1 with TRBJ1-5; D is perhaps TRBD1 (6 bases). The germline V gene has CDR1 MNHNS and CDR2 SASEGT. There are 14 residues in the CDR3. V lost 5 bases and J 1 base, leaving 9 bases between the germline ends. The CDR3 DNA sequence: TGTGCCAGCAGTAGGGGGGCAAGCAATCAGCCCCAGCATTTT. The encoded protein is CASSRGASNQPQHF.

This clonotype has at least ten counts. The chain couples TRBV20-1 to TRBJ2-3, with D unresolved. The CDR3 has 11 amino acids. Germline V gene lookup returns CDR1 DFQATT and CDR2 SNEGSKA (reference sequence). The V end lost 6 bases, the J end lost 5 bases, and 9 bases lay between the germline ends. CDR3 amino acids: CSAGLVDTQYF. For the CDR3, the DNA is TGCAGTGCGGGCCTAGTAGATACGCAGTATTTT.

In this sample, this clonotype turned up many times. The chain recombines TRBV7-8 with TRBJ1-2; D is undetermined. CDR3 length equals 13 residues. V gave up 5 bases and J gave up 3 bases, with 10 bases separating them. CDR1 and CDR2 from the germline V gene are SGHVS and FQNEAQ. The CDR3 sequence: CASSGRTDYGYTF. CDR3 DNA: TGTGCCAGCAGCGGACGGACGGACTATGGCTACACCTTC.

The gene calls are TRBV27 and TRBJ2-5; 9 nucleotides agree with TRBD1. The germline CDR1 and CDR2 sequences are MNHEY and SMNVEV (reference sequence). Unmatched junction bases numbered 9, after V lost 5 bases and J lost 5 bases. This CDR3 comprises 15 residues. DNA of the CDR3: TGTGCCAGCAGTGCCGGGACAGGGTCGGGGGAGACCCAGTACTTC. It codes for CASSAGTGSGETQYF.

This clonotype was seen repeatedly, ten times or more. The J gene is TRBJ2-5, the V gene TRBV6-5, with D perhaps matching TRBD2 (6 bases). The V end was cut by 4 bases, the J end by 5 bases, with 14 bases between. The CDR3 has 14 residues. CDR1 is MNHEY, CDR2 SVGAGI, per germline. The chain's CDR3 is CASSLSGRLETQYF. In DNA, the CDR3 is TGTGCCAGCAGTTTGTCGGGGAGGTTGGAGACCCAGTACTTC.

This clonotype was detected ten times or more. V gene TRBV24-1 combines with J gene TRBJ2-7; a possible D gene is TRBD2 (5 bases). Looked up from germline, CDR1 is KGHDR and CDR2 is SFDVKD. V was cut by 3 bases and J by 1 base, with 9 bases left in between. The CDR3 loop spans 14 amino acids. The CDR3 sequence: CATSDSGGSYEQYF. The CDR3 bases are TGTGCCACCAGTGATAGTGGCGGGTCCTACGAGCAGTACTTC.

This clonotype was detected a few times. CDR3 sequence reads: CSAPSGSPPYEQYF. The DNA for the CDR3 is TGCAGTGCTCCTAGCGGGAGCCCCCCCTACGAGCAGTACTTC. The chain combines TRBV20-1 with TRBJ2-7; 10 positions agree with TRBD2. Germline assignment: CDR1 DFQATT and CDR2 SNEGSKA (reference sequence). CDR3 length equals 14 residues. V dropped 5 bases and J dropped 2; count of bases not matched to a gene: 6.

The chain couples TRBV20-1 to TRBJ2-7; D perhaps matches TRBD2 (5 bases). This CDR3 is built from 14 residues. The germline V gene has CDR1 DFQATT and CDR2 SNEGSKA (reference sequence). Trimming left V 5 bases short and J 0 bases short, with 14 bases between. The CDR3 DNA follows: TGCAGTGCTCCCAATAGCGCAAGCTCCTACGAGCAGTACTTC. Amino acid sequence: CSAPNSASSYEQYF.

This clonotype was recorded many times. This chain uses TRBV7-9 with TRBJ1-1; D is uncertain. Trimming stripped 1 base from V and 1 base from J, with 7 bases between. Germline loops: CDR1 SEHNR, CDR2 FQNEAQ (reference sequence). The CDR3 has 14 amino acids. CDR3 sequence reads: CASSLVAGNTEAFF. For the CDR3, the DNA is TGTGCCAGCAGCTTAGTGGCAGGGAACACTGAAGCTTTCTTT.

V usage is TRBV6-1 and J usage is TRBJ1-5, with a tentative D call TRBD1 (5 bases). CDR3 size: 15 residues. Germline values: CDR1 MNHNS, CDR2 SASEGT. V dropped 8 bases and J dropped 5 bases, with 19 bases sitting between them. CDR3 in DNA: TGTGCCAGCGCCCCCCCAGGGAGCTACTATCAGCCCCAGCATTTT. Its translation is CASAPPGSYYQPQHF.

This clonotype was picked up many times. The CDR3 reads CATSGLRWYEQYF. The CDR3, as DNA: TGTGCCACCTCCGGACTGAGATGGTACGAGCAGTACTTC. The chain carries TRBV6-2 or TRBV6-3 and TRBJ2-7; the D gene is possibly TRBD2 (5 bases). The germline CDR1 and CDR2 sequences are MNHEY and SVGEGT. The CDR3 is 13 residues long. Trimming removed 10 bases from V and 4 bases from J, with 17 bases in between.

Only a few counts were recorded for this clonotype. J is TRBJ1-6 and V is TRBV20-1; D uncertain. CDR1 and CDR2 from the germline V gene are DFQATT and SNEGSKA (reference sequence). This CDR3 region has 9 residues. Trimming removed 5 bases at V and 15 bases at J, with 8 bases between. CDR3 sequence (DNA): TGCAGTGCTGAGTCGGGCCTCCACTTT. Protein sequence: CSAESGLHF.

This clonotype was detected many times. Germline and junction disagree at one end, which may indicate a read error. The V call is TRBV12-3 or TRBV12-4, the J call TRBJ1-2; D possibly corresponds to TRBD1 (5 bases). The CDR3 has 12 amino acids. This chain's CDR3 is CASSATRDRPRF. The CDR3 bases are TGTGCCAGCAGTGCAACAAGGGACCGACCAAGGTTC.

This clonotype was detected ten times or more. The rearrangement uses TRBV9 and TRBJ2-7; 8 positions match TRBD2. J gave up 5 bases and V 6 bases, and 10 bases lay outside the gene matches. The CDR3 contains 14 residues. Germline lookup yields CDR1 SGDLS and CDR2 YYNGEE. The CDR3: CASTLGAGGNEQYF. The CDR3 bases are TGTGCCAGCACCCTAGGGGCGGGAGGCAACGAGCAGTACTTC.

This clonotype was observed many times. As DNA, the CDR3 is TGTGCCAGCAGTTACGAATACAGGAACAATCAGCCCCAGCATTTT. Amino acids: CASSYEYRNNQPQHF. This rearrangement joins TRBV6-2 or TRBV6-3 to TRBJ1-5; weak D call: TRBD1 (5 bases). The CDR3 has 15 residues. Trimming shortened V by 2 bases and J by 3 bases, and 11 bases separated the two germline ends. The V gene's germline CDR1 is MNHEY and CDR2 SVGEGT.

The chain is built from TRBV19 and TRBJ2-5; a weak D match, TRBD2 (6 bases). Per the germline V gene, CDR1 is LNHDA and CDR2 is SQIVND (reference sequence). This CDR3 contains 14 residues. With 4 bases removed from V and 0 bases from J, the gap between germline ends came to 9 bases. The CDR3 sequence is CASSTLAYQETQYF. The CDR3 DNA is TGTGCCAGTAGTACCCTAGCGTACCAAGAGACCCAGTACTTC.

As regards this clonotype: A much larger clone differs by one base, so this may be a read error. The CDR3 does not close with the conserved phenylalanine or tryptophan, likely indicating a read error. The chain carries TRBV12-3 or TRBV12-4 and TRBJ2-7; tentatively, D is TRBD2 (5 bases). The CDR3 covers 14 residues. The V end lost 2 bases, the J end lost 5 bases, and 13 bases lay between the germline ends. CDR3 bases: TGTGCCAGCAGTTTATTAGCGTCTACCCACGAGCAGTACCTC. Translating it yields CASSLLASTHEQYL.

The sample holds many counts of this clonotype. The chain recombines TRBV5-1 with TRBJ1-2; D is undetermined. The germline V gene has CDR1 SGHRS and CDR2 YFSETQ. CDR3 length: 17 residues. The V gene lost 2 bases and the J gene lost 0 bases, with 17 bases spanning the gap. As DNA, the CDR3 is TGCGCCAGCAGCTTAACAGCGATTCCGACCGCTAACTATGGCTACACCTTC. Amino acids: CASSLTAIPTANYGYTF.

This clonotype was counted at least ten times. The chain is built from TRBV28 and TRBJ1-5; the D is unclear. From germline, CDR1 is MDHEN and CDR2 SYDVKM. Trimming left V 3 bases short and J 3 bases short, with 9 bases between. The CDR3 is made up of 14 amino acids. CDR3 loop: CASSLVSPNQPQHF. The CDR3, as DNA: TGTGCCAGCAGTTTGGTCAGCCCCAATCAGCCCCAGCATTTT.

This clonotype was picked up many times. The chain carries TRBV2 and TRBJ2-1; TRBD2 matches at 11 bases. The CDR3 consists of 15 residues. Trimming cost V 7 bases and J 2 bases; bases outside gene matches: 4. The germline V gene encodes CDR1 SNHLY and CDR2 FYNNEI. Here the CDR3 DNA reads TGTGCCAGCATGGGGGGACTAGCGGCCTACAATGAGCAGTTCTTC. Its translation is CASMGGLAAYNEQFF.

This rearrangement joins TRBV12-3 or TRBV12-4 to TRBJ2-7, with 8 bases aligning to TRBD1. CDR3 length equals 13 residues. V trimming: 10 bases; J trimming: 5 bases; junction bases outside the gene matches: 10. The CDR3 loop reads CANTLDRGNEQYF. CDR3 DNA sequence: TGTGCCAACACCTTAGACAGGGGCAACGAGCAGTACTTC.

This clonotype occurred a few times. The V gene is TRBV27, the J gene TRBJ2-7; 11 bases are a match to TRBD2. The CDR3 runs to 14 residues. CDR1 is MNHEY, CDR2 SMNVEV, per germline (reference sequence). Losses at the gene ends were 6 bases for V and 5 bases for J; bases not matched to a gene: 6. The CDR3 nucleotides are TGTGCCAGCAGGATAGCGGGAGGGAGAGACGAGCAGTACTTC. This gives the protein CASRIAGGRDEQYF.